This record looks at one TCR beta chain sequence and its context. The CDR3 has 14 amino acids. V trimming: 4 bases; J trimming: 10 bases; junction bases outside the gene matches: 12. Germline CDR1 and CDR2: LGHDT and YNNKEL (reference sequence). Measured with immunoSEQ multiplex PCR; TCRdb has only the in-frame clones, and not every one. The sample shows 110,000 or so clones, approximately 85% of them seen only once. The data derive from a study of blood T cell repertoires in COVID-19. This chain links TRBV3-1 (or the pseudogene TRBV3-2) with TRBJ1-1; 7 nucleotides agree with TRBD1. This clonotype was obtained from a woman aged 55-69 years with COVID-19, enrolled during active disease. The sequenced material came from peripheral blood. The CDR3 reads CASSPTTGSVVAFF. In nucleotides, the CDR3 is TGTGCCAGCAGCCCCACGACAGGGTCCGTAGTAGCTTTCTTT.